This T cell receptor (beta chain) was obtained from a study of vaccination and CD4 T cells after COVID-19. Turning to the study itself: Control cultures used a CEFX viral epitope pool, an HIV-1 Nef peptide pool, or no peptide.

The CDR3 length is 14 residues. V gave up 7 bases and J gave up 4 bases, with 19 bases separating them. Germline CDR1 is DFQATT and CDR2 is SNEGSKA (reference sequence). The treatment was: roughly ten-day PBMC culture with coronavirus spike peptide pools or control peptides (ViraFEST assay). Oncomine TCR Beta short-read sequencing was applied to DNA from cultured CD4+ T cells. TCRdb re-derived calls from the PCR reads in MiXCR, one entry per CDR3 protein. The data contain about 11,000 distinct CDR3 sequences, approximately 32% of them singletons. Remarks on this clonotype: Antigen specificity is unknown.

The TCR comes from a human donor who had recovered from COVID-19. The specimen comprised CD4+ T cells from blood, cultured in vitro, sampled after SARS-CoV-2 vaccination. The chain is built from TRBV20-1 and TRBJ2-5, with D possibly TRBD2 on 6 matching bases. The CDR3 DNA reads as TGCAGTGGGGTACGAGCGGGCCGGGGAGAGACCCAGTACTTC. Translation: CSGVRAGRGETQYF.